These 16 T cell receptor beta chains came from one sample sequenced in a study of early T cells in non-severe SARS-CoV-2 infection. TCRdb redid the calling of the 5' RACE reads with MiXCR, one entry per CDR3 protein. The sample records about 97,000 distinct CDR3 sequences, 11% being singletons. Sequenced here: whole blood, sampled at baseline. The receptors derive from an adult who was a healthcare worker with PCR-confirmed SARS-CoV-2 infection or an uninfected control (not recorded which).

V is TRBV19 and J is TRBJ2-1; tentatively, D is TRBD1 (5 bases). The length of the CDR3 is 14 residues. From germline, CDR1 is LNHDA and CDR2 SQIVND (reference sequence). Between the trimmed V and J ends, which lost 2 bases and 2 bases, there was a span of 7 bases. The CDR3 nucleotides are TGTGCCAGTAGTATACAGGGCCCCTACAATGAGCAGTTCTTC. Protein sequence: CASSIQGPYNEQFF. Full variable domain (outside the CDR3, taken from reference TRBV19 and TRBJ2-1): DGGITQSPKYLFRKEGQNVTLSCEQNLNHDAMYWYRQDPGQGLRLIYYSQIVNDFQKGDIAEGYSVSREKKESFPLTVTSAQKNPTAFYLCASSIQGPYNEQFFGPGTRLTVL.

The CDR3 region has the DNA TGTGCCAGCAGCTTAGCCCCACGGGGAGAAACAGATACGCAGTATTTT. This gives the protein CASSLAPRGETDTQYF. The rearrangement uses TRBV7-2 and TRBJ2-3; a possible D gene is TRBD2 (5 bases). V lost 0 bases to trimming and J lost 3 bases, with 13 bases between them. The CDR3 runs 16 residues. Germline CDR1 and CDR2: SGHTA and FQGNSA.

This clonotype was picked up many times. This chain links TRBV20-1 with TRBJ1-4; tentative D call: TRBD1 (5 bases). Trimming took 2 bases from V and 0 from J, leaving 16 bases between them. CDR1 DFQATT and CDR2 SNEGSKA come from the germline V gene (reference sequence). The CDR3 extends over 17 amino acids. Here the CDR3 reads CSARPRELPATNEKLFF. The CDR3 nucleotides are TGCAGTGCTAGACCCAGGGAATTACCCGCAACTAATGAAAAACTGTTTTTT.

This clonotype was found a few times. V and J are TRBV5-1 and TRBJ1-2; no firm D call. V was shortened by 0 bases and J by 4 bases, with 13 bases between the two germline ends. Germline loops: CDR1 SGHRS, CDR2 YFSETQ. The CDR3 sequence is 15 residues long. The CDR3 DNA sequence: TGCGCCAGCAGCTTGGCCTCTGGCAGCTCCTATGGCTACACCTTC. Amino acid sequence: CASSLASGSSYGYTF.

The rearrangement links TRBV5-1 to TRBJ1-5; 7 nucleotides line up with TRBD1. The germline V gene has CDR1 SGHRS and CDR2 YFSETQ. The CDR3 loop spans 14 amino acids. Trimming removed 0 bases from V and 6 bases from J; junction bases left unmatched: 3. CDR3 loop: CASSLDRGGQPQHF. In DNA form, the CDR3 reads TGCGCCAGCAGCTTGGACAGGGGAGGTCAGCCCCAGCATTTT. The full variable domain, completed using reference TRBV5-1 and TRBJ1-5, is KAGVTQTPRYLIKTRGQQVTLSCSPISGHRSVSWYQQTPGQGLQFLFEYFSETQRNKGNFPGRFSGRQFSNSRSEMNVSTLELGDSALYLCASSLDRGGQPQHFGDGTRLSIL.

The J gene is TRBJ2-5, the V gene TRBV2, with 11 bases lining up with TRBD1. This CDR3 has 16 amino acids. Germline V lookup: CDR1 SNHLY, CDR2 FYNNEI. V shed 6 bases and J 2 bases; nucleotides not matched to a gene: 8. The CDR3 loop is CASRAGTGGPQETQYF. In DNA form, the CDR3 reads TGTGCCAGCAGGGCCGGGACAGGGGGTCCGCAAGAGACCCAGTACTTC.

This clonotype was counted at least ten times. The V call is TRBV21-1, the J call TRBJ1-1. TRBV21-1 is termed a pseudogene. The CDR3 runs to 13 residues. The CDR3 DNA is TGTGCCAGCAGCAAATCTAGGAACACTGAAGCTTTCTTT. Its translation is CASSKSRNTEAFF.

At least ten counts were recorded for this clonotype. CDR3 sequence: CASSPQGTEAFF. The CDR3 region has the DNA TGTGCCAGCAGCCCCCAGGGCACTGAAGCTTTCTTT. The chain uses TRBV3-1 and TRBJ1-1; a possible D gene is TRBD1 (5 bases). Germline CDR1 LGHDT, CDR2 YNNKEL (reference sequence). The CDR3 consists of 12 residues. Deletions cut 4 bases from V and 4 bases from J, with 7 bases between.

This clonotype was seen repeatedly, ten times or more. Here the CDR3 reads CASSLTSGVTDTQYF. The CDR3 DNA is TGTGCCAGCAGCTTGACTAGCGGGGTCACAGATACGCAGTATTTT. The genes are TRBV7-7 and TRBJ2-3; 11 bases line up with TRBD2. The germline gives CDR1 SSHAT, CDR2 FNYEAQ (reference sequence). The trim removed 3 bases at V and 2 bases at J, leaving 1 base unmatched. The CDR3 loop spans 15 amino acids.

The CDR3 spells CASSPLDGKQYF. CDR3 DNA sequence: TGTGCCAGCAGCCCTCTAGACGGGAAGCAGTACTTC. V and J are TRBV7-3 and TRBJ2-7; D might be TRBD2 (5 bases). From germline, CDR1 is SGHTA and CDR2 FQGTGA. The CDR3 has 12 amino acids. Between the trimmed V and J ends, which lost 5 bases and 8 bases, there was a span of 13 bases.

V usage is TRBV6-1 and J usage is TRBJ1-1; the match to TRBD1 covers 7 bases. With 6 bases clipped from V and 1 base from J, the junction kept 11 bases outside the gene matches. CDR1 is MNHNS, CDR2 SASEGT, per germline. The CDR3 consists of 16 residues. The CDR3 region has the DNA TGTGCCAGCAGGTGGGACATCTGGACAGGGAACACTGAAGCTTTCTTT. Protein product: CASRWDIWTGNTEAFF.

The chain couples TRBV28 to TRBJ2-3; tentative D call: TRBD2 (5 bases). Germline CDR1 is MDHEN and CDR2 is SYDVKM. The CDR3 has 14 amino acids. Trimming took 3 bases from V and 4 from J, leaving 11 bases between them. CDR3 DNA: TGTGCCAGCAGTTTTTGGGAGAGGGCAGATACGCAGTATTTT. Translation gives CASSFWERADTQYF.

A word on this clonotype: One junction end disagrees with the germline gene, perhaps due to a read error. The CDR3 sequence is CASHPRDSKDTQYF. CDR3 sequence (DNA): TGTGCCAGCCACCCCAGGGACAGCAAAGATACGCAGTATTTT. This chain uses TRBV10-3 with TRBJ2-3; the match to TRBD1 covers 7 bases. Germline loops: CDR1 ENHRY, CDR2 SYGVKD. The CDR3 has 14 amino acids.

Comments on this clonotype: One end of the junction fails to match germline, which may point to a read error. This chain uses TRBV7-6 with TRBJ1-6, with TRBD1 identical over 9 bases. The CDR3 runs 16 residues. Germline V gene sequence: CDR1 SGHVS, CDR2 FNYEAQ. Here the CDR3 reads CVSSSTQGANNSPLHF. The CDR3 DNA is TGTGTCAGCAGCTCGACACAGGGGGCGAATAATTCACCCCTCCACTTT.

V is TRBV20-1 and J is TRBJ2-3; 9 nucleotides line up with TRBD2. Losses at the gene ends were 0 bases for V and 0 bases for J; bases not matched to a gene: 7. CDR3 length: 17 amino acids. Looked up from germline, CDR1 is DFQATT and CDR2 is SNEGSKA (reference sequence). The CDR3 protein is CSARDFGGRASTDTQYF. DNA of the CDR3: TGCAGTGCTAGAGATTTTGGCGGGAGGGCGAGCACAGATACGCAGTATTTT.

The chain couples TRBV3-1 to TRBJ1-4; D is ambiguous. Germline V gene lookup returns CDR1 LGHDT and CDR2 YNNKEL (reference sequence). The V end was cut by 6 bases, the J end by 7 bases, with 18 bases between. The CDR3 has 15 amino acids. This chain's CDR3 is CASSRRLLAPEKLFF. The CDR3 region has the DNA TGTGCCAGCAGTCGAAGACTCTTGGCTCCTGAAAAACTGTTTTTT.